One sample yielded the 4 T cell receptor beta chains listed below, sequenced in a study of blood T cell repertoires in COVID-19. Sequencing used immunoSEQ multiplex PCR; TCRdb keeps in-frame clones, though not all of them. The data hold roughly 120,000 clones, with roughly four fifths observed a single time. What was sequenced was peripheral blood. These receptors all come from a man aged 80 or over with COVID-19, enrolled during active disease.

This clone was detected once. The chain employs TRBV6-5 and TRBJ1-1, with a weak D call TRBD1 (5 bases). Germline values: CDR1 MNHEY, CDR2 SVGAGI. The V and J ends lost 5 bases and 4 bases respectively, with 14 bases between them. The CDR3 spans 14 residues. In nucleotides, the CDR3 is TGTGCCAGCAGTCGCCTCCATAGGGGCACTGAAGCTTTCTTT. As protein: CASSRLHRGTEAFF.

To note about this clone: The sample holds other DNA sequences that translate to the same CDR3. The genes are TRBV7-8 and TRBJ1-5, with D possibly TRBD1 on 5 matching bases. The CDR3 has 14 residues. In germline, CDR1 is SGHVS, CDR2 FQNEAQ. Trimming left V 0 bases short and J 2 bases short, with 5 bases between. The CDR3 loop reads CASSLARGNQPQHF. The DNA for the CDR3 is TGTGCCAGCAGCTTAGCCAGGGGCAATCAGCCCCAGCATTTT.

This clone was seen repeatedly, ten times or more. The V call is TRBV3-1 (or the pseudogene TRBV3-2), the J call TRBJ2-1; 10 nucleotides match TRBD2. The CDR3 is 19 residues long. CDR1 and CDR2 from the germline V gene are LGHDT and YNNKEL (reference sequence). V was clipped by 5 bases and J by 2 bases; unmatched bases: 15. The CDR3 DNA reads TGTGCCAGCAGCGTTCAAGGTCGCCTAGCGGGAGCGGCCTACAATGAGCAGTTCTTC. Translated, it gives CASSVQGRLAGAAYNEQFF.

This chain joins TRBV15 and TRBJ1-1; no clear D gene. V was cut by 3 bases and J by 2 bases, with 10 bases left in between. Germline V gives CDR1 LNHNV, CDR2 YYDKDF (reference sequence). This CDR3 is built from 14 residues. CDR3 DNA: TGTGCCACCAGCAGGAGGGAGGTCAACACTGAAGCTTTCTTT. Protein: CATSRREVNTEAFF.